Listed below are T cell receptor beta chains from one sample, sequenced in a study of molecular identifiers for immune sequencing clone quantification. TCRdb reanalysed the PCR reads using MiXCR and keeps one entry per CDR3 protein. The table lists about 36,000 distinct CDR3 sequences, about 18% of them singletons. The sample taken for sequencing was naive CD8+ T cells from blood, with Jurkat cell RNA spiked in. Every receptor here comes from a human donor in good health. Some libraries in this study had Jurkat cell RNA spiked in. The CDR3 runs from the conserved cysteine through the conserved F or W. A D gene is named only where the DNA matches it firmly. Size is omitted from some rows. Given values are once, few, many or a class for expanded clones.

j_gene	v_gene	abundance	d_gene	CDR3aa	CDR3nt
TRBJ1-2	TRBV28	NA	NA	CTSSLPTPRTGYTF	TGTACCAGCAGCCTCCCTACGCCCAGGACAGGCTACACCTTC
TRBJ2-5	TRBV20-1	NA	NA	CSARGPGIIYF	TGCAGTGCTAGGGGACCGGGGATTATCTACTTC
TRBJ2-1	TRBV29-1	many	TRBD2	CSVDTSDNEQFF	TGCAGCGTTGATACTAGCGACAATGAGCAGTTCTTC
TRBJ2-1	TRBV7-3	few	TRBD2	CASSLLAGGGEQFF	TGTGCCAGCAGCTTACTAGCGGGAGGCGGTGAGCAGTTCTTC
TRBJ2-3	TRBV11-2	NA	NA	CASSYYGGSPASTDTQYF	TGTGCCAGCAGCTATTACGGGGGATCGCCGGCTAGCACAGATACGCAGTATTTT
TRBJ2-7	TRBV28	NA	NA	CASSYYEQYF	TGTGCCAGCAGTTACTACGAGCAGTACTTC
TRBJ1-3	TRBV9	many	NA	CASSVAGSSGNTIYF	TGTGCCAGCAGCGTAGCTGGGTCCTCTGGAAACACCATATATTTT
TRBJ2-3	TRBV5-1	many	NA	CASSTDSLTQYF	TGCGCCAGCAGCACCGACTCCTTAACGCAGTATTTT
TRBJ2-7	TRBV28	many	NA	CASSFRGTQYF	TGTGCCAGCAGTTTTCGGGGTACACAGTACTTC
TRBJ1-4	TRBV21-1	NA	NA	CASSRLENEKLFF	TGTGCCAGCAGCAGATTGGAGAATGAAAAACTGTTTTTT
TRBJ2-5	TRBV7-6	many	NA	CASSSEGNLETQYF	TGTGCCAGCAGCTCCGAGGGGAATTTGGAGACCCAGTACTTC
TRBJ2-2	TRBV6-6	NA	NA	CASSLGRAELFF	TGTGCCAGCAGCCTTGGACGGGCCGAGCTGTTTTTT
TRBJ2-1	TRBV10-3	many	NA	CATETSYEQFF	TGTGCCACCGAAACTAGCTATGAGCAGTTCTTC
TRBJ2-7	TRBV13	NA	TRBD2	CASSLGGGSYEQYF	TGTGCCAGCAGCTTAGGGGGAGGGTCTTACGAGCAGTACTTC
TRBJ2-5	TRBV28	many	TRBD2	CASSFPGLAGYQETQYF	TGTGCCAGCAGTTTCCCGGGACTAGCGGGATACCAAGAGACCCAGTACTTC
TRBJ2-1	TRBV6-2/TRBV6-3	NA	TRBD2	CASSFSTSGTYLEQFF	TGTGCCAGCAGTTTCTCAACTAGCGGGACTTATCTTGAGCAGTTCTTC
TRBJ2-5	TRBV11-2	many	NA	CASSPPGLQETQYF	TGTGCCAGCAGCCCCCCAGGGTTACAAGAGACCCAGTACTTC
TRBJ1-2	TRBV7-9	many	NA	CASSLAAEGYTF	TGTGCCAGCAGCTTAGCGGCAGAAGGCTACACCTTC
TRBJ2-4	TRBV19	NA	NA	CVSSVGHPTAKNIQYF	TGTGTCAGTAGTGTCGGGCACCCGACAGCCAAAAACATTCAGTACTTC
TRBJ2-7	TRBV27	many	NA	CASSLQFPSYEQYF	TGTGCCAGCAGTTTGCAGTTCCCCTCCTACGAGCAGTACTTC
TRBJ2-2	TRBV7-9	many	NA	CASSFLGDTGELFF	TGTGCCAGCAGCTTTTTAGGGGACACCGGGGAGCTGTTTTTT
TRBJ1-1	TRBV5-1	NA	NA	CASSSEGVGGGTEAFF	TGCGCCAGCAGCTCCGAGGGGGTCGGTGGGGGGACTGAAGCTTTCTTT
TRBJ1-2	TRBV29-1	few	TRBD1	CSVTGDTNYGYTF	TGCAGCGTCACAGGGGACACTAACTATGGCTACACCTTC
TRBJ1-1	TRBV5-4	many	NA	CASSENPGDGTEAFF	TGTGCCAGCAGCGAAAACCCAGGGGATGGCACTGAAGCTTTCTTT